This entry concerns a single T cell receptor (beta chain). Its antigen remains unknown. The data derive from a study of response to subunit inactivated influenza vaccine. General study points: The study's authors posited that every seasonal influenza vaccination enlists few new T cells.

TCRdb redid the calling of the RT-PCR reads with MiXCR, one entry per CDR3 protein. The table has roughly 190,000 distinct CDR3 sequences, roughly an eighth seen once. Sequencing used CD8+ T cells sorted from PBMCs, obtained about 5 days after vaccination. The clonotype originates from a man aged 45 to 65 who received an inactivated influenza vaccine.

The CDR3 spells CASSEIGTLDLSNYGYTF. The DNA for the CDR3 is TGTGCCAGCAGTGAAATTGGGACTCTGGATCTTTCTAACTATGGCTACACCTTC. The chain uses TRBV2 and TRBJ1-2; possible D gene TRBD1, 5 bases. The V end lost 2 bases, the J end lost 0 bases, and 19 bases lay between the germline ends. The CDR3 is 18 amino acids. Per germline, CDR1 SNHLY and CDR2 FYNNEI.